This TCR beta chain was sequenced in a study of shared clonotypes between healthy human individuals. Points from the study as a whole: Genetic and exposure-history diversity was limited by the few donors.

V was pared by 2 bases and J by 2 bases, with 3 bases of the junction left unmatched. This CDR3 region has 15 residues. Germline V gene sequence: CDR1 SGHRS, CDR2 YFSETQ. The unsorted samples had tens of millions of PBMCs used for genomic DNA. A remark on this clone: Its antigen is unidentified.

Execution of the assay was at deep level. Original analysis: With immunoSEQ giving junction-only sequences and no quality scores, filtering differed. Profiling relied on immunoSEQ multiplex PCR, and the TCRdb table lists in-frame clones only, not all of them. V and J calls plus clone size are reproduced from that table; the DNA served to infer D and trimming. This table has some 450,000 clones, 75% to 80% appearing once. This chain links TRBV5-1 with TRBJ2-2; the match to TRBD1 covers 7 bases. The TCR comes from a woman in her forties in good health. Some clones in this sample may be carry-over from other donors' samples. Sequenced material: PBMCs. The CDR3 DNA reads as TGCGCCAGCAGCTTCGGGACAGCTAACACCGGGGAGCTGTTTTTT. As protein: CASSFGTANTGELFF.